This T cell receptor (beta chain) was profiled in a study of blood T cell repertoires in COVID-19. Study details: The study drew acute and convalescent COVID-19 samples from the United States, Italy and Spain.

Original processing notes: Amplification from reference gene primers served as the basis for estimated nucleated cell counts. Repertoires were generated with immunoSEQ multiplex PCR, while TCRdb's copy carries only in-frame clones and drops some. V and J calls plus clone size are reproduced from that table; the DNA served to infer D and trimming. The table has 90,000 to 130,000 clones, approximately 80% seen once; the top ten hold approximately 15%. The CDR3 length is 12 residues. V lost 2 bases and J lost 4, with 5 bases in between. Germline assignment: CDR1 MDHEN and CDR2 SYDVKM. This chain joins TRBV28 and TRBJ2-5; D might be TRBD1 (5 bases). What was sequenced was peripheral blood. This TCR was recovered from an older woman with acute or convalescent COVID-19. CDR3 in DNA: TGTGCCAGCAGTTTAGGGGCAGAGACCCAGTACTTC. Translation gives CASSLGAETQYF. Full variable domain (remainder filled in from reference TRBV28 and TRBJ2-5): DVKVTQSSRYLVKRTGEKVFLECVQDMDHENMFWYRQDPGLGLRLIYFSYDVKMKEKGDIPEGYSVSREKKERFSLILESASTNQTSMYLCASSLGAETQYFGPGTRLLVL.